One and the same sample provided the 2 T cell receptor beta chains below, sequenced in a study of blood T cell repertoires in COVID-19. Method: immunoSEQ multiplex PCR; TCRdb's copy keeps in-frame clones and lacks some. The data show about 410,000 clones, around nine tenths seen once. The specimen was peripheral blood. The source of these receptors is a woman aged 40 to 50 with COVID-19, enrolled during active disease.

The gene calls are TRBV27 and TRBJ2-7, with 10 bases matching TRBD2. J was trimmed by 0 bases and V by 6 bases; bases with no gene match: 5. The CDR3 sequence is 15 residues long. The germline CDR1 and CDR2 sequences are MNHEY and SMNVEV (reference sequence). The CDR3 protein is CASRLAGGNSYEQYF. CDR3 sequence (DNA): TGTGCCAGCAGATTAGCGGGGGGTAACTCCTACGAGCAGTACTTC.

The rearrangement links TRBV5-1 to TRBJ1-2; D remains ambiguous. Germline loops: CDR1 SGHRS, CDR2 YFSETQ. V was clipped by 4 bases and J by 5 bases, with 9 bases between them. The length of the CDR3 is 12 residues. The CDR3 sequence: CASSTAEYGYTF. The CDR3 DNA sequence: TGCGCCAGCAGCACAGCAGAGTATGGCTACACCTTC.